This T cell receptor (beta chain) was sequenced for a study of T cell changes during pregnancy in multiple sclerosis. Sequenced by immunoSEQ multiplex PCR; TCRdb stores in-frame clones only, minus some. Of some 96,000 clones in the sample, about nine tenths are singletons; the top ten hold around 1.8%. V dropped 1 base and J dropped 0 bases, with 7 bases sitting between them. CDR3 size: 15 residues. Germline V CDR1 and CDR2: GTSNPN, SVGIG (reference sequence). This clonotype was obtained from a female donor with multiple sclerosis, enrolled in a pregnancy study. Sequenced material: peripheral blood, taken after pregnancy. J is TRBJ1-6 and V is TRBV30; D unclear. CDR3 DNA sequence: TGTGCCTGGAGTGCGATGAGCTCCTATAATTCACCCCTCCACTTT. It encodes CAWSAMSSYNSPLHF.